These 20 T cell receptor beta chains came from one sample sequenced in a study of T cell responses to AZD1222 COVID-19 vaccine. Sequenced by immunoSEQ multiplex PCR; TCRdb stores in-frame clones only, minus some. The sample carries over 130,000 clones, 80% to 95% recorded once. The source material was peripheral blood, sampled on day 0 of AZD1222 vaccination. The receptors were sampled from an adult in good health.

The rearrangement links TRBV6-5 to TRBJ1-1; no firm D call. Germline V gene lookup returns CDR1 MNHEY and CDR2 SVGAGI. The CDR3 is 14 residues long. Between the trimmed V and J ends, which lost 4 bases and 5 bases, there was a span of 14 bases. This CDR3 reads CASSSTDLVTEAFF. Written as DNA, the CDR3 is TGTGCCAGCAGTTCGACGGATTTGGTGACTGAAGCTTTCTTT.

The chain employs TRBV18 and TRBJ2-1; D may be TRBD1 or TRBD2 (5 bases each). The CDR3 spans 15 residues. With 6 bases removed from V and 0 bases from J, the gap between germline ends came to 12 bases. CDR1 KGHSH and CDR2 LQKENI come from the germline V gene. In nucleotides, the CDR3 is TGTGCCAGCTCTCCCGGGACGAGCTCCTACAATGAGCAGTTCTTC. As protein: CASSPGTSSYNEQFF. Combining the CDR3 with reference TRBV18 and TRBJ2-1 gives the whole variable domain NAGVMQNPRHLVRRRGQEARLRCSPMKGHSHVYWYRQLPEEGLKFMVYLQKENIIDESGMPKERFSAEFPKEGPSILRIQQVVRGDSAAYFCASSPGTSSYNEQFFGPGTRLTVL.

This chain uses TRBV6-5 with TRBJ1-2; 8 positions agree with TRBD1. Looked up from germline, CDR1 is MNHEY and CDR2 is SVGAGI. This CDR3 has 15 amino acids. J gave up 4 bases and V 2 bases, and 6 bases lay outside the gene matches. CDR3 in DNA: TGTGCCAGCAGTTACCTCCAGGGGGCTACCTATGGCTACACCTTC. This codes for CASSYLQGATYGYTF.

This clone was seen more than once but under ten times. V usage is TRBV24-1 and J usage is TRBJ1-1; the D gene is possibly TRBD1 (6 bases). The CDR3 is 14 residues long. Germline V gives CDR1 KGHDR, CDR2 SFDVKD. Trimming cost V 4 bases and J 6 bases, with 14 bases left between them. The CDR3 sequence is CATSEGGNAPEAFF. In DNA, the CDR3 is TGTGCCACCAGTGAAGGGGGGAATGCACCTGAAGCTTTCTTT.

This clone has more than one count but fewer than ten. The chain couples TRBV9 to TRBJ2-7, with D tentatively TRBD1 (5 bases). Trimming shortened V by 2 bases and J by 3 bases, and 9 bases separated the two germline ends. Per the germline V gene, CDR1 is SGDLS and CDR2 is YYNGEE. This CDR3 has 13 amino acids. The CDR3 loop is CASSVQGGYEQYF. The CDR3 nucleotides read TGTGCCAGCAGCGTCCAGGGTGGCTACGAGCAGTACTTC.

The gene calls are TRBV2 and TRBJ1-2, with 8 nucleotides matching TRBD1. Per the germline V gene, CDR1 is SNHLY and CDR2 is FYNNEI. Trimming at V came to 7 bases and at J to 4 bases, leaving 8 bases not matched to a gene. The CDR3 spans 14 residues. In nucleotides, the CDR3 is TGTGCCAGCATTCCGGACAGGGAGTCCTATGGCTACACCTTC. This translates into CASIPDRESYGYTF.

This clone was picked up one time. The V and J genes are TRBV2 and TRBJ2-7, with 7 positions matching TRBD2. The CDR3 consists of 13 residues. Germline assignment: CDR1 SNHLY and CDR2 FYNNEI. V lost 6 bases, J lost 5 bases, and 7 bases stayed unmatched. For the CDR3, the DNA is TGTGCCAGCAGCGAGGGACTAAAAGACGAGCAGTACTTC. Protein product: CASSEGLKDEQYF.

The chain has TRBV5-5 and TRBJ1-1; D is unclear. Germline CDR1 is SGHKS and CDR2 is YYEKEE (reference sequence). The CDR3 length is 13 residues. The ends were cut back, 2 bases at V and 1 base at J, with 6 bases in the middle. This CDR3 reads CASSFGPNTEAFF. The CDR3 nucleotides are TGTGCCAGCAGCTTCGGACCGAACACTGAAGCTTTCTTT.

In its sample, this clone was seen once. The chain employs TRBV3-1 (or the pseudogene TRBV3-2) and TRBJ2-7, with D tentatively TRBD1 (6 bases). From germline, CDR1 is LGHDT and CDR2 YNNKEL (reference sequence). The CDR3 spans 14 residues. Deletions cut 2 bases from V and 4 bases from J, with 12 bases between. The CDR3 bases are TGTGCCAGCAGCCAATTGACAGGAGTTTACGAGCAGTACTTC. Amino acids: CASSQLTGVYEQYF.

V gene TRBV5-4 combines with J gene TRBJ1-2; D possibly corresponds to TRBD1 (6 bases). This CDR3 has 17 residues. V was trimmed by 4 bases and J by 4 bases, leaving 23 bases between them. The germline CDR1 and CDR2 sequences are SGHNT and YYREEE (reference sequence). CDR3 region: CASSGRDILRGVYGYTF. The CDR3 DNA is TGTGCCAGCAGCGGCCGGGACATCTTAAGGGGAGTCTATGGCTACACCTTC.

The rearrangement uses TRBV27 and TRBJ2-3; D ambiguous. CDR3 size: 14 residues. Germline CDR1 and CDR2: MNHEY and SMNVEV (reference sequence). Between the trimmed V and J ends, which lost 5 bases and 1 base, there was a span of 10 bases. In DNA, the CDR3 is TGTGCCAGCAGTACCGGTGTGCGCACAGATACGCAGTATTTT. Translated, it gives CASSTGVRTDTQYF.

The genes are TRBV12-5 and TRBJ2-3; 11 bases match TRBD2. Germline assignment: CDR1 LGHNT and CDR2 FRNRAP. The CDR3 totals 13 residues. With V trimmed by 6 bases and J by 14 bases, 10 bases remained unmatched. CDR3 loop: CASGPLPSGRPYF. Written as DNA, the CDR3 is TGTGCTAGTGGCCCACTTCCTAGCGGGAGGCCGTATTTT.

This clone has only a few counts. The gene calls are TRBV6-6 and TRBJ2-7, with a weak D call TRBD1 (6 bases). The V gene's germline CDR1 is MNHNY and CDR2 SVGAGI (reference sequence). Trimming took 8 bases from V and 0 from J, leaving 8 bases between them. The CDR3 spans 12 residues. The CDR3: CASGQNSYEQYF. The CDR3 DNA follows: TGTGCCAGCGGACAGAACTCCTACGAGCAGTACTTC.

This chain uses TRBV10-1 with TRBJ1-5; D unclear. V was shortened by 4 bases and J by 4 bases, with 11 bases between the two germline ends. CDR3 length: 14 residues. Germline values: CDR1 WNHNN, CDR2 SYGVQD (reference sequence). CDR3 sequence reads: CASSGTGDNQPQHF. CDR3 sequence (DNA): TGCGCCAGCAGTGGAACCGGGGATAATCAGCCCCAGCATTTT.

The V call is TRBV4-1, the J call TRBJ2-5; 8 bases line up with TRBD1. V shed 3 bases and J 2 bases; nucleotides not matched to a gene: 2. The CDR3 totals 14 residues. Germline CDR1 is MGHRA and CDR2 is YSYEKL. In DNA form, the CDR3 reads TGCGCCAGCAGCCAGGACAGGGTACAAGAGACCCAGTACTTC. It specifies CASSQDRVQETQYF.

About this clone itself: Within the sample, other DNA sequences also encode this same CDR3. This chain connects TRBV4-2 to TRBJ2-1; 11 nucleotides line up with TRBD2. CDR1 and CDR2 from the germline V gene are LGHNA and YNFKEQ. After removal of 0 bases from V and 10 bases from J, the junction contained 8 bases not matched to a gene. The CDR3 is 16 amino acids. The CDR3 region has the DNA TGTGCCAGCAGCCAAGACGGTAGCGGGGGGGCGGAGGAGCAGTTCTTC. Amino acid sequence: CASSQDGSGGAEEQFF.

The CDR3 sequence: CASSLPGRPEAFF. CDR3 bases: TGCGCCAGCAGCTTGCCAGGGCGGCCTGAAGCTTTCTTT. V usage is TRBV5-1 and J usage is TRBJ1-1; D may be TRBD1 (5 bases). There are 13 residues in the CDR3. Trimming left V 1 base short and J 6 bases short, with 10 bases between. Germline CDR1 SGHRS, CDR2 YFSETQ.

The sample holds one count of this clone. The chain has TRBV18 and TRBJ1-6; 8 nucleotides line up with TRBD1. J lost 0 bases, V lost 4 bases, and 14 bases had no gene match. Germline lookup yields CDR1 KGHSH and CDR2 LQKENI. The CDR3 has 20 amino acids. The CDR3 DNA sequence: TGTGCCAGCTCACTATGGACGGGACAGGCCGGAAGCTCCTATAATTCACCCCTCCACTTT. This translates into CASSLWTGQAGSSYNSPLHF. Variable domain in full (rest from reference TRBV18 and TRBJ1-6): NAGVMQNPRHLVRRRGQEARLRCSPMKGHSHVYWYRQLPEEGLKFMVYLQKENIIDESGMPKERFSAEFPKEGPSILRIQQVVRGDSAAYFCASSLWTGQAGSSYNSPLHFGNGTRLTVT.

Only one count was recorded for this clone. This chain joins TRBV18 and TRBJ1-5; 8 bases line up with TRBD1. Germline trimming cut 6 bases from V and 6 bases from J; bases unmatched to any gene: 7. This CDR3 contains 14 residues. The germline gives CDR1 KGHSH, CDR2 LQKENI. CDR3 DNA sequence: TGTGCCAGCTCGACGGACAGGGCCGGTCAGCCCCAGCATTTT. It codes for CASSTDRAGQPQHF.

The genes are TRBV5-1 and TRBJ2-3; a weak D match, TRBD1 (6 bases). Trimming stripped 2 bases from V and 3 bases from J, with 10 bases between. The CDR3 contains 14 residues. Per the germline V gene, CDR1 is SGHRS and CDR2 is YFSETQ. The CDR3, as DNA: TGCGCCAGCAGCTTACAGGGAAGAACAGATACGCAGTATTTT. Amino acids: CASSLQGRTDTQYF.